Included here is one T cell receptor (beta chain) sequence, with context. Cycle 7 day 1, cycle 4 day 1, and baseline were the timepoints at which blood was sampled. This sample was included in a study of OX40 agonist ivuxolimab in advanced cancers. About the study: Patients took ivuxolimab, an agonistic anti-OX40 (CD134) antibody.

Germline trimming cut 0 bases from V and 8 bases from J; bases unmatched to any gene: 6. Looked up from germline, CDR1 is MNHEY and CDR2 is SVGAGI. The CDR3 is 15 residues long. TCRdb's table, derived via immunoSEQ multiplex PCR, lists solely in-frame clones and lacks some. The table includes approximately 80,000 clones, more than 85% detected once. This chain links TRBV6-5 with TRBJ1-2; 10 nucleotides match TRBD1. The sequence was collected from an adult with an advanced solid tumor such as melanoma, head and neck, liver or kidney cancer. Sequences were derived from CD4+ or CD8+ T cells sorted from blood, sampled in a trial of the OX40 agonist ivuxolimab. The CDR3 nucleotides read TGTGCCAGCAGTTACTCGACAGGGGGCGGAGGAGGCTACACCTTC. Protein: CASSYSTGGGGGYTF.